This entry features one T cell receptor (beta chain) sequence. As yet, its antigen is unknown. TCRdb's table, derived via immunoSEQ multiplex PCR, lists solely in-frame clones and lacks some. The sample holds under 40,000 clones, approximately 84% seen once. The data derive from a study of vaccination effects on CD4 cells after COVID-19. V shed 0 bases and J 14 bases; nucleotides not matched to a gene: 14. The CDR3 totals 16 residues. Germline V lookup: CDR1 LGHNT, CDR2 FRNRAP. Before any sequencing was done, the ViraFEST assay used viral peptide pools to expand antigen-specific CD4+ T cells. Cells that had been cultured for 10 days were the source of isolated CD4+ T cells. The vaccine given was either BNT162b2 or mRNA-1273, in two doses.

The receptor's source is a human donor who received a COVID-19 vaccine. Some clones in this sample may be carry-over from other donors' samples. The chain has TRBV12-5 and TRBJ2-3; the match to TRBD2 covers 10 bases. This specimen consisted of CD4+ T cells from PBMCs cultured with HCoV-NL63 spike peptides, obtained after COVID-19 vaccination. CDR3 region: CASGLVGRASGGAGYF. The CDR3 nucleotides are TGTGCTAGTGGTTTGGTAGGTCGGGCTAGCGGGGGAGCAGGGTATTTT.